This T cell receptor (beta chain) was obtained from a study of Graves' ophthalmopathy and Graves' hyperthyroidism. Study as a whole: The authors defined stable hyperthyroidism as no ophthalmopathy within 18 months of follow-up.

From RNA, the CDR3 regions of TCR beta chains were amplified and sequenced. Second-round multiplex PCR came after a first-round RT-PCR that employed HTBI primers. One entry per CDR3 protein, called by TCRdb with MiXCR from the multiplex PCR reads. The table has 1 million to 1.3 million distinct CDR3 sequences, 36% seen once. The CDR3 loop spans 10 amino acids. Trimming shortened V by 9 bases and J by 3 bases, and 6 bases separated the two germline ends. Looked up from germline, CDR1 is SGHVS and CDR2 is FQNEAQ. Additional autoimmune diseases, uncontrolled infections, pregnancy or lactation disqualified patients. The authors diagnosed from clinical symptoms, serum thyroxine, TRAb, thyroid ultrasound and orbital computed tomography. General study findings and limits: With about 86% sensitivity and 81.08% specificity, a 13-signature model separated ophthalmopathy from stable hyperthyroidism.

This clonotype has ten or more counts. No antigen is known for it. The clonotype originates from an adult man with Graves' hyperthyroidism. Sequenced sample: peripheral blood or thyroid tissue (not recorded which). The gene calls are TRBV7-8 and TRBJ2-7; D is uncertain. CDR3 region: CASGVYEQYF. CDR3 nucleotides: TGTGCCAGTGGGGTCTACGAGCAGTACTTC.